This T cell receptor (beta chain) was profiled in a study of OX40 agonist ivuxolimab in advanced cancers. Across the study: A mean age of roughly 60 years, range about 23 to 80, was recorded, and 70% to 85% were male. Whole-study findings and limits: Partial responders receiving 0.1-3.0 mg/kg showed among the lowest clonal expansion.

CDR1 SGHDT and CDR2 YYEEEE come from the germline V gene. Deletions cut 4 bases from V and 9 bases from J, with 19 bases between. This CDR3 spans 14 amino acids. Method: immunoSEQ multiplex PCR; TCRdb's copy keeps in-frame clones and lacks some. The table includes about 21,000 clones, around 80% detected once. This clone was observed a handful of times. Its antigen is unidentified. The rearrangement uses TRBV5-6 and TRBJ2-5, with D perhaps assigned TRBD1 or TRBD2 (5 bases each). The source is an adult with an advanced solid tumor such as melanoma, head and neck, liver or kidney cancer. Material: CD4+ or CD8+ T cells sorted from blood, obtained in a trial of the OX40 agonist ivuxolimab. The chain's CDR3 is CASSPTGTFGSQYF. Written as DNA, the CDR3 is TGTGCCAGCAGCCCTACCGGGACCTTCGGCTCCCAGTACTTC.